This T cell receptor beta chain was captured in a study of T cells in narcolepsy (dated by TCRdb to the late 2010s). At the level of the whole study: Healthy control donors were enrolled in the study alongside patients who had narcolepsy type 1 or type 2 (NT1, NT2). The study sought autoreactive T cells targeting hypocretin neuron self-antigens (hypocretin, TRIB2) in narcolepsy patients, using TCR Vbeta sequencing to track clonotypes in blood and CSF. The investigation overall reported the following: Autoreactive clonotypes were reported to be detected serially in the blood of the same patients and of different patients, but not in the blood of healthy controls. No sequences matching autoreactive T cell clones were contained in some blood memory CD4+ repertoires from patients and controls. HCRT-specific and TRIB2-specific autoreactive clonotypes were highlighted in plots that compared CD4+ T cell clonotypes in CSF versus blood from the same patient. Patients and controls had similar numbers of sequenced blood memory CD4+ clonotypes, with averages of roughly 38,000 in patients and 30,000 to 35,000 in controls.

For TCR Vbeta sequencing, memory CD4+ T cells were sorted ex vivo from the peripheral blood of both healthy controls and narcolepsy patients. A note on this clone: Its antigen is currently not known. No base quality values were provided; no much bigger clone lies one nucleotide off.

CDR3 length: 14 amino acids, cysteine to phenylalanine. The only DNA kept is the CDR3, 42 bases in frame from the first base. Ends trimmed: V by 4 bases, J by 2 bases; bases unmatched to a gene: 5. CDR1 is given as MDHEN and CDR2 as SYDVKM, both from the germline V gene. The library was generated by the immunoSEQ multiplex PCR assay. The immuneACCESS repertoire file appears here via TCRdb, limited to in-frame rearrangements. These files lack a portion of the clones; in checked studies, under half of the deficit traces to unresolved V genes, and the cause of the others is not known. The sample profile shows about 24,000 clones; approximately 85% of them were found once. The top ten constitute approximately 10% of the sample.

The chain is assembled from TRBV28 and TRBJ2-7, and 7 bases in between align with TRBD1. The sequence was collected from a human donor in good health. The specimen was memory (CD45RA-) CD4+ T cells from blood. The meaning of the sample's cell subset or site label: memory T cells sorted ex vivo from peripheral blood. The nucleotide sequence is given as TGTGCCAGCAGTTCGACAGGGTCAGCCTACGAGCAGTACTTC. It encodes CASSSTGSAYEQYF.